Below are 11 T cell receptor beta chains sequenced from a single sample in a study of Ad26.COV2.S vaccination and SARS-CoV-2 variants. The treatment is: about 20 received Ad26.COV2.S at low or high dose, single or two shots; about 5 received placebo; per-sample allocation not given. Samples were taken on day 63 after the first vaccine or placebo injection. Only in-frame clones appear in the TCRdb table, and some are missing; sequencing was by immunoSEQ multiplex PCR. The table lists hundreds of thousands of clones, roughly 90% of them singletons. The specimen comprised peripheral blood, sampled in a trial of Ad26.COV2.S vaccine versus placebo. The receptors were gathered from a person aged 18-65 years who received the Ad26.COV2.S COVID-19 vaccine or a placebo.

The rearrangement joins TRBV10-3 to TRBJ2-3; D is perhaps TRBD2 (5 bases). The V end lost 11 bases, the J end lost 4 bases, and 13 bases lay between the germline ends. The CDR3 runs to 12 residues. Germline loops: CDR1 ENHRY, CDR2 SYGVKD. Written as DNA, the CDR3 is TGTGCCGTAGAGGGTGGGTCAGATACGCAGTATTTT. It is translated as CAVEGGSDTQYF.

The chain carries TRBV24-1 and TRBJ2-5; tentatively, D is TRBD1 (6 bases). Trimming removed 4 bases at V and 5 bases at J, with 16 bases between. Per germline, CDR1 KGHDR and CDR2 SFDVKD. The CDR3 runs 15 residues. The CDR3 protein is CATSESGVPGETQYF. As DNA, the CDR3 is TGTGCCACCAGTGAATCAGGGGTGCCAGGGGAGACCCAGTACTTC.

V is TRBV27 and J is TRBJ2-3; TRBD2 is a possible D gene (5 bases). The V and J ends lost 5 bases and 4 bases respectively, with 7 bases between them. Germline V lookup: CDR1 MNHEY, CDR2 SMNVEV (reference sequence). This CDR3 is 12 amino acids long. CDR3 sequence (DNA): TGTGCCAGCAGTAGCGGCGCAGATACGCAGTATTTT. It specifies CASSSGADTQYF.

The chain couples TRBV12-3 or TRBV12-4 to TRBJ2-7; D is possibly TRBD1 (5 bases). Trimming took off 1 base at V and 4 bases at J, with 8 bases between the two ends. The CDR3 length is 13 residues. The CDR3 protein is CASSLVAGYEQYF. CDR3 coding DNA: TGTGCCAGCAGTTTAGTTGCAGGGTACGAGCAGTACTTC.

This clone came up once. The chain has TRBV24-1 and TRBJ2-5; 9 bases map to TRBD2. Germline V CDR1 and CDR2: KGHDR, SFDVKD. After removal of 3 bases from V and 2 bases from J, the junction contained 3 bases not matched to a gene. This CDR3 spans 15 amino acids. CDR3 loop: CATSDRLAVQETQYF. The CDR3 DNA follows: TGTGCCACCAGTGATCGACTAGCGGTACAAGAGACCCAGTACTTC.

In its sample, this clone was seen a few times. This chain uses TRBV20-1 with TRBJ2-7; TRBD1 or TRBD2 may be the D gene (5 bases each). The V gene lost 6 bases and the J gene lost 4 bases, with 10 bases spanning the gap. The CDR3 has 11 residues. CDR1 is DFQATT, CDR2 SNEGSKA, per germline (reference sequence). CDR3 sequence: CSANWGYEQYF. As DNA, the CDR3 is TGCAGTGCCAATTGGGGGTACGAGCAGTACTTC.

V usage is TRBV6-5 and J usage is TRBJ2-6; D remains unclear. The ends were cut back, 0 bases at V and 2 bases at J, with 8 bases in the middle. The CDR3 is 16 amino acids. Germline V gives CDR1 MNHEY, CDR2 SVGAGI. CDR3 protein: CASSYSISPGANVLTF. The CDR3 DNA is TGTGCCAGCAGTTACTCGATATCCCCTGGGGCCAACGTCCTGACTTTC.

This chain links TRBV10-3 with TRBJ2-1; D ambiguous. Germline loops: CDR1 ENHRY, CDR2 SYGVKD. The CDR3 covers 12 residues. V lost 9 bases and J lost 0, with 6 bases in between. The CDR3 region is CAIQSSYNEQFF. CDR3 nucleotides: TGTGCCATACAGAGCTCCTACAATGAGCAGTTCTTC.

J is TRBJ1-2 and V is TRBV7-3, with D unresolved. Deletions cut 2 bases from V and 8 bases from J, with 12 bases between. The CDR3 extends over 13 amino acids. Germline V lookup: CDR1 SGHTA, CDR2 FQGTGA. CDR3 coding DNA: TGTGCCAGCAGCTTAGTCACGGGAGGGGGCTACACCTTC. It yields the protein CASSLVTGGGYTF.

The CDR3 DNA reads as TGTGCCAGCAGCTTAGGACAGGTGGGCAATCAGCCCCAGCATTTT. Its protein is CASSLGQVGNQPQHF. The J gene is TRBJ1-5, the V gene TRBV7-9; D may be TRBD1 (6 bases). The germline V gene encodes CDR1 SEHNR and CDR2 FQNEAQ (reference sequence). CDR3 size: 15 residues. Trimming took 1 base from V and 2 from J, leaving 9 bases between them.

The gene calls are TRBV12-3 or TRBV12-4 and TRBJ1-2; the D is unclear. Trimming took off 7 bases at V and 8 bases at J, with 17 bases between the two ends. There are 13 residues in the CDR3. CDR3 sequence reads: CASTTPGRGGYTF. The CDR3, as DNA: TGTGCCAGCACCACTCCCGGAAGAGGGGGCTACACCTTC.